This T cell receptor beta chain derives from a study of prognosis after radiotherapy for stage I lung cancer. Overall study: Aged about 53 to 84 years, with a median of 74.5 years, the patients were more than 10 men and roughly six women.

Trimming shortened V by 0 bases and J by 4 bases, and 12 bases separated the two germline ends. This CDR3 is 16 amino acids long. Germline V gene data show CDR1 as MNHEY and CDR2 as SVGAGI. Whole-study results and caveats: The way patients used TRBV and TRBJ genes reportedly differed depending on whether they had metastases. Patients who developed distant metastases had lower Shannon entropy after stereotactic body radiation therapy.

For this clonotype: Its matching antigen is unknown. With a far larger clone one base away, a read error is the likely cause.

Assessment by CT and PET/CT found all patients node-negative, and none had prior chemotherapy, radiotherapy or other malignancies. It was by two-round multiplex PCR that TCR beta CDR3 was amplified from genomic DNA. Every TRBV and TRBJ gene had its own specific primer in first-round PCR. TCRdb reprocessed the multiplex PCR reads with MiXCR, giving one entry per CDR3 protein. The data contain 30,000 to 40,000 distinct CDR3 sequences, about 32% of them seen just once; the ten biggest clones take up 25% to 30%. This specimen was PBMCs, taken before or after stereotactic body radiation therapy (not recorded which). This sequence originates from a donor aged 50 or older with non-small cell lung cancer. This chain links TRBV6-5 with TRBJ1-4, with TRBD1 as a possible D gene (5 bases). The CDR3 coding sequence is TGTGCCAGCAGTTACTCGGGGGGGGGGAATAATGAAAAACTGTTTTTT. Its protein product is CASSYSGGGNNEKLFF.